What follows are 31 T cell receptor beta chains derived from one specimen sequenced in a study of T cells in Graves' hyperthyroidism and ophthalmopathy (dated by TCRdb to the late 2010s). Library generation was performed with multiplex PCR. Sequenced using an Illumina HiSeq 2000. Amplification of TCR beta CDR3 regions was carried out from RNA transcripts. For the first round of RT-PCR on the TCR CDR3, the HTBI primer set was used together with the Qiagen OneStep RT-PCR kit. In-frame beta chains were kept once TCRdb had trimmed the public reads at Q25 with fastp and called clones with MiXCR. A single entry per CDR3 protein holds the most common genes and DNA from its merged rows. Here the sample has 490,000 or so distinct CDR3 sequences; 15% to 20% occur a single time. The ten most abundant clones make up less than 30% of the sample. The sequenced material came from blood. The source of these receptors is a woman aged 25 to 45 with Graves' ophthalmopathy.

This chain connects TRBV29-1 to TRBJ2-1; possible D gene TRBD1, 5 bases. V was cut by 0 bases and J by 7 bases, with 7 bases left in between. CDR1 and CDR2 (germline): SQVTM, ANQGSEA. The CDR3 covers 12 residues. CDR3 nucleotide sequence: TGCAGCGTTGAAGACAGGGATAATGAGCAGTTCTTC. It codes for CSVEDRDNEQFF.

This clonotype was counted a single time. The chain uses TRBV7-2 and TRBJ2-5; 15 nucleotides agree with TRBD2. The germline V gene has CDR1 SGHTA and CDR2 FQGNSA. The CDR3 extends over 18 amino acids. V dropped 5 bases and J dropped 1; count of bases not matched to a gene: 8. CDR3 loop: CASSVGTSGRRGQETQYF. In DNA form, the CDR3 reads TGTGCCAGCAGCGTCGGGACTAGCGGGAGGAGGGGCCAAGAGACCCAGTACTTC.

This clonotype has just one count. Just one base apart from a much larger clone, this may be a read error. This chain joins TRBV10-3 and TRBJ2-5; the match to TRBD1 covers 7 bases. The trim removed 10 bases at V and 1 base at J, leaving 3 bases unmatched. The CDR3 runs to 12 residues. Germline CDR1 and CDR2: ENHRY and SYGVKD. The CDR3 region has the DNA TGTGCCAGCACAGGGGCCCAAGAGACCCAGTACTTC. Translated: CASTGAQETQYF.

The gene calls are TRBV4-3 and TRBJ2-7; TRBD1 aligns across 8 bases. CDR1 is LGHNA and CDR2 is YSLEER in the germline V gene. The CDR3 consists of 14 residues. V trimming: 2 bases; J trimming: 2 bases; junction bases outside the gene matches: 2. The CDR3 nucleotides are TGCGCCAGCAGCCAATTGGGACAGGCCTACGAGCAGTACTTC. It yields the protein CASSQLGQAYEQYF.

This clonotype was detected ten times or more. The rearrangement links TRBV29-1 to TRBJ2-7; D may be TRBD1 (6 bases). In germline, CDR1 is SQVTM, CDR2 ANQGSEA. The CDR3 sequence is 13 residues long. The germline V and J ends were trimmed by 2 bases and 5 bases, with 13 bases remaining between them. The CDR3 bases are TGCAGCGTTGAAACAGGGCCGAAGAACGAGCAGTACTTC. Its translation: CSVETGPKNEQYF.

In DNA form, the CDR3 reads TGTGCCAGCAGCCAAGTAGGACTAGCGTCTTTCCATGAGCAGTTCTTC. Translating it yields CASSQVGLASFHEQFF. The genes are TRBV14 and TRBJ2-1, with 9 bases lining up with TRBD2. Germline loops: CDR1 SGHDN, CDR2 FVKESK. The length of the CDR3 is 16 residues. V shed 1 base and J 8 bases; nucleotides not matched to a gene: 9.

V gene TRBV5-1 combines with J gene TRBJ2-3; D is unclear. Trimming removed 0 bases from V and 3 bases from J, with 8 bases in between. Germline CDR1 reads SGHRS; CDR2 reads YFSETQ. This CDR3 contains 14 residues. The CDR3 spells CASSLGQWTDTQYF. DNA of the CDR3: TGCGCCAGCAGCTTGGGGCAGTGGACAGATACGCAGTATTTT.

Points on this clonotype: This may be a read error: a much more frequent sequence differs by one nucleotide. V usage is TRBV28 and J usage is TRBJ1-3; 7 positions agree with TRBD1. The CDR3 loop spans 17 amino acids. Per germline, CDR1 MDHEN and CDR2 SYDVKM. The junction had 16 bases not matched to a gene; V was cut back by 6 bases and J by 5 bases. The CDR3 DNA follows: TGTGCCAGCAGGTCGCCCTCCGACAGGGCCTGGAGAAACACCATATATTTT. Amino acids: CASRSPSDRAWRNTIYF.

In its sample, this clonotype was seen many times. The V and J genes are TRBV12-3 or TRBV12-4 and TRBJ1-2, with a weak D call TRBD1 (6 bases). The CDR3 has 13 residues. Between the trimmed V and J ends, which lost 3 bases and 1 base, there was a span of 6 bases. The CDR3 spells CASSLDSNYGYTF. Written as DNA, the CDR3 is TGTGCCAGCAGTTTGGACAGTAACTATGGCTACACCTTC.

This clonotype has at least ten counts. The V call is TRBV7-6, the J call TRBJ2-1, with D perhaps TRBD1 or TRBD2 (5 bases each). Germline V lookup: CDR1 SGHVS, CDR2 FNYEAQ. V dropped 5 bases and J dropped 8 bases, with 22 bases sitting between them. CDR3 size: 16 residues. The DNA for the CDR3 is TGTGCCAGCAGCCCCTGGGGGAGTACCACTCAGGATGAGCAGTTCTTC. This encodes CASSPWGSTTQDEQFF. The full variable domain, its missing parts supplied by reference TRBV7-6 and TRBJ2-1, is GAGVSQSPRYKVTKRGQDVALRCDPISGHVSLYWYRQALGQGPEFLTYFNYEAQQDKSGLPNDRFSAERPEGSISTLTIQRTEQRDSAMYRCASSPWGSTTQDEQFFGPGTRLTVL.

The chain recombines TRBV4-3 with TRBJ1-2, with TRBD1 as a possible D gene (5 bases). The CDR3 totals 14 residues. Germline CDR1 LGHNA, CDR2 YSLEER. V was pared by 6 bases and J by 8 bases, with 19 bases between. CDR3 loop: CASRKGGARRGYTF. For the CDR3, the DNA is TGCGCCAGCAGGAAAGGTGGGGCTAGAAGAGGCTACACCTTC.

The genes are TRBV20-1 and TRBJ2-1; no clear D. The germline V gene has CDR1 DFQATT and CDR2 SNEGSKA (reference sequence). The germline V and J ends were trimmed by 4 bases and 4 bases, with 14 bases remaining between them. The CDR3 extends over 14 amino acids. The CDR3 sequence: CSATSEQVYNEQFF. The CDR3 nucleotides are TGCAGTGCTACGTCGGAGCAGGTGTACAATGAGCAGTTCTTC.

This chain uses TRBV12-3 or TRBV12-4 with TRBJ1-1; D might be TRBD1 (6 bases). The ends were cut back, 2 bases at V and 7 bases at J, with 14 bases in the middle. This CDR3 has 14 amino acids. Here the CDR3 reads CASSLTQGSVEAFF. The DNA of the CDR3 is TGTGCCAGCAGTTTAACGCAGGGGAGTGTTGAAGCTTTCTTT.

The chain combines TRBV2 with TRBJ2-1, with TRBD2 matching over 16 bases. The length of the CDR3 is 14 residues. V shed 6 bases, J shed 8 bases, and the junction held 1 base outside the gene matches. Germline V gives CDR1 SNHLY, CDR2 FYNNEI. The CDR3 nucleotides read TGTGCCAGCAGGGGGACTAGCGGGAGGGATGAGCAGTTCTTC. It specifies CASRGTSGRDEQFF.

At least ten counts were recorded for this clonotype. The V and J genes are TRBV19 and TRBJ1-1; 7 bases fit TRBD1. The CDR3 is 13 residues long. With 4 bases clipped from V and 3 bases from J, the junction kept 2 bases outside the gene matches. The germline gives CDR1 LNHDA, CDR2 SQIVND (reference sequence). CDR3 DNA sequence: TGTGCCAGTAGTAGGGACAGCTACACTGAAGCTTTCTTT. Translated: CASSRDSYTEAFF.

In this sample, this clonotype turned up many times. The genes are TRBV11-3 and TRBJ2-1; weak D call: TRBD2 (5 bases). Trimming took off 2 bases at V and 8 bases at J, with 7 bases between the two ends. The CDR3 contains 12 residues. Germline loops: CDR1 SGHNT, CDR2 YENEEA. CDR3: CASSLTADEQFF. The CDR3 region has the DNA TGTGCCAGCAGCTTAACAGCGGATGAGCAGTTCTTC.

This clonotype was seen more than once but under ten times. This chain connects TRBV6-1 to TRBJ1-3, with 9 bases identical to TRBD1. Germline V gene data show CDR1 as MNHNS and CDR2 as SASEGT. V shed 6 bases, J shed 2 bases, and the junction held 8 bases outside the gene matches. CDR3 length: 16 amino acids. The CDR3 sequence is CASSSTGTGPGNTIYF. The CDR3 bases are TGTGCCAGCAGCTCCACCGGGACAGGGCCTGGAAACACCATATATTTT.

This clonotype was detected a few times. This rearrangement joins TRBV19 to TRBJ1-2, with 7 bases identical to TRBD1. The J segment lost 4 bases and the V segment lost 4 bases, leaving 3 bases of the junction unmatched. Germline CDR1 is LNHDA and CDR2 is SQIVND (reference sequence). This CDR3 region has 13 residues. The CDR3 sequence: CASSKQGTYGYTF. The CDR3 DNA is TGTGCCAGTAGTAAACAGGGGACCTATGGCTACACCTTC.

This clonotype appeared a few times. The conserved phenylalanine or tryptophan normally closing the CDR3 is absent here, so this likely arose from a read error. This chain links TRBV27 with TRBJ1-5; D is uncertain. The V end lost 3 bases, the J end lost 7 bases, and 10 bases lay between the germline ends. Germline CDR1 is MNHEY and CDR2 is SMNVEV (reference sequence). The CDR3 totals 13 residues. The CDR3 nucleotides read TGTGCCAGCAGTTTGAAGGACTACCAGCCCCAGCATCTT. Its protein product is CASSLKDYQPQHL.

This clonotype was counted at least ten times. V and J are TRBV28 and TRBJ2-3; the D gene is possibly TRBD2 (5 bases). CDR1 MDHEN and CDR2 SYDVKM come from the germline V gene. The CDR3 consists of 15 residues. Trimming took off 7 bases at V and 3 bases at J, with 17 bases between the two ends. CDR3 sequence reads: CASTLLAGLTDTQYF. The DNA of the CDR3 is TGTGCCAGCACGCTTCTAGCCGGATTAACAGATACGCAGTATTTT.

This chain uses TRBV7-8 with TRBJ2-2; D might be TRBD2 (7 bases). The V and J ends lost 5 bases and 5 bases respectively, with 21 bases between them. Germline-derived CDR1 and CDR2 are SGHVS and FQNEAQ. This CDR3 comprises 17 residues. The CDR3 DNA reads TGTGCCAGCAGCCCCATAGAAATGGCGGGGGCGACCGGGGAGCTGTTTTTT. Encoded protein: CASSPIEMAGATGELFF.

This clonotype showed up many times. The chain uses TRBV28 and TRBJ2-7, with 7 bases aligning to TRBD1. The V and J ends lost 7 bases and 6 bases, in that order; junction bases with no gene match: 6. Germline lookup yields CDR1 MDHEN and CDR2 SYDVKM. The CDR3 consists of 12 residues. The CDR3 here is CASTDRAGEQYF. The CDR3 DNA sequence: TGTGCCAGCACAGACAGGGCCGGCGAGCAGTACTTC.

This clonotype was detected many times. The V call is TRBV20-1, the J call TRBJ2-3; 10 positions match TRBD2. Germline V lookup: CDR1 DFQATT, CDR2 SNEGSKA (reference sequence). V lost 6 bases and J lost 2; bases outside the gene matches: 11. This CDR3 has 16 residues. The chain's CDR3 is CSAPSPAGGNTDTQYF. The CDR3 DNA follows: TGCAGTGCCCCTAGCCCAGCGGGAGGGAACACAGATACGCAGTATTTT.

This clonotype has ten or more counts. The V call is TRBV20-1, the J call TRBJ2-1, with 7 bases identical to TRBD2. Germline V gene sequence: CDR1 DFQATT, CDR2 SNEGSKA (reference sequence). The CDR3 sequence is 15 residues long. The ends lost 0 bases at V and 4 bases at J; junction bases unmatched: 6. In DNA form, the CDR3 reads TGCAGTGCTAGAGATCGGCTAGCGGTATACAATGAGCAGTTCTTC. Its protein is CSARDRLAVYNEQFF.

The gene calls are TRBV9 and TRBJ1-1, with TRBD1 identical over 9 bases. The CDR3 extends over 12 amino acids. The V segment lost 3 bases and the J segment 10 bases; nucleotides outside the gene matches: 4. The germline V gene has CDR1 SGDLS and CDR2 YYNGEE. This CDR3 is CASSGETGGAFF. Here the CDR3 DNA reads TGTGCCAGCAGCGGGGAGACAGGGGGAGCTTTCTTT.

This clonotype was observed a handful of times. The rearrangement uses TRBV4-1 and TRBJ1-1; the D is unclear. In germline, CDR1 is MGHRA, CDR2 YSYEKL. The CDR3 covers 13 residues. Trimming pared 1 base from V and 1 base from J, leaving 4 bases between. The CDR3 region is CASSQARNTEAFF. In DNA, the CDR3 is TGCGCCAGCAGCCAAGCCAGGAACACTGAAGCTTTCTTT.

Note on this clonotype: This may arise from a read error, as a much more abundant clone is one base away. CDR3 DNA sequence: TGTGCCAGCAGCTCCGCCTTAGCGGGACTGCATGAGCAGTTCTTC. Protein: CASSSALAGLHEQFF. The J gene is TRBJ2-1, the V gene TRBV7-9, with 8 bases identical to TRBD2. CDR1 is SEHNR and CDR2 is FQNEAQ in the germline V gene (reference sequence). This CDR3 region has 15 residues. J lost 8 bases, V lost 4 bases, and 10 bases had no gene match. The full variable domain, completed using reference TRBV7-9 and TRBJ2-1, is DTGVSQNPRHKITKRGQNVTFRCDPISEHNRLYWYRQTLGQGPEFLTYFQNEAQLEKSRLLSDRFSAERPKGSFSTLEIQRTEQGDSAMYLCASSSALAGLHEQFFGPGTRLTVL.

Concerning this clonotype: A much larger clonotype is one base distant, so this may be a read error. This chain links TRBV20-1 with TRBJ2-1; D possibly corresponds to TRBD1 (6 bases). This CDR3 region has 13 residues. Germline loops: CDR1 DFQATT, CDR2 SNEGSKA (reference sequence). The chain's CDR3 is CSAGGPDYNKQFF. The CDR3 DNA sequence: TGCAGTGCTGGGGGCCCGGATTACAATAAGCAGTTCTTC.

This chain links TRBV9 with TRBJ2-5, with D hard to call. Germline loops: CDR1 SGDLS, CDR2 YYNGEE. The CDR3 has 15 residues. The V end lost 1 base, the J end lost 2 bases, and 12 bases lay between the germline ends. CDR3 residues: CASSVFGRVQETQYF. CDR3 bases: TGTGCCAGCAGCGTATTCGGCCGGGTACAAGAGACCCAGTACTTC.

This clonotype was detected only a few times. Germline is not matched at one junction end, which may reflect a read error. The gene calls are TRBV28 and TRBJ2-3; 7 positions match TRBD1. Germline CDR1 is MDHEN and CDR2 is SYDVKM. The CDR3 has 13 residues. The CDR3 DNA reads TGTGCCGGCAGCGGACAGGAGACAGATACGCAGTATTTT. Protein: CAGSGQETDTQYF. Full variable domain (rest looked up from reference TRBV28 and TRBJ2-3): DVKVTQSSRYLVKRTGEKVFLECVQDMDHENMFWYRQDPGLGLRLIYFSYDVKMKEKGDIPEGYSVSREKKERFSLILESASTNQTSMYLCAGSGQETDTQYFGPGTRLTVL.

The chain joins TRBV10-3 to TRBJ2-7; D may be TRBD2 (6 bases). V was pared by 6 bases and J by 5 bases, with 17 bases between. The CDR3 extends over 14 amino acids. Germline V gene lookup returns CDR1 ENHRY and CDR2 SYGVKD. Here the CDR3 DNA reads TGTGCCATCAGGGGTTCGGGGGATCCCCACGAGCAGTACTTC. It yields the protein CAIRGSGDPHEQYF.